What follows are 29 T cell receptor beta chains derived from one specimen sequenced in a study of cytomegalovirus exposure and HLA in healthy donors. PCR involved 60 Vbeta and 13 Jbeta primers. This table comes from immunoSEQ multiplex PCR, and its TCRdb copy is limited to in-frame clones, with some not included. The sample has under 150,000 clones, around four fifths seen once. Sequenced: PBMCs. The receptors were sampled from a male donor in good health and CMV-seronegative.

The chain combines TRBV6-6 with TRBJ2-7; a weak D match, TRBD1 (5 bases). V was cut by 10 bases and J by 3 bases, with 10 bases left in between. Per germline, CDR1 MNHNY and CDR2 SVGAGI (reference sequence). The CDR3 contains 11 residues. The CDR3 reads CATIQDYEQYF. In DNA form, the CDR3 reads TGTGCCACTATACAGGACTACGAGCAGTACTTC.

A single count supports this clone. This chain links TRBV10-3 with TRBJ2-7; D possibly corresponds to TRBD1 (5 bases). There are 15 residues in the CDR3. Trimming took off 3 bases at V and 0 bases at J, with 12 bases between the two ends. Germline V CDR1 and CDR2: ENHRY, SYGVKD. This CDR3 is CAISERERGSYEQYF. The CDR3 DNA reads TGTGCCATCAGTGAAAGGGAAAGGGGCTCCTACGAGCAGTACTTC.

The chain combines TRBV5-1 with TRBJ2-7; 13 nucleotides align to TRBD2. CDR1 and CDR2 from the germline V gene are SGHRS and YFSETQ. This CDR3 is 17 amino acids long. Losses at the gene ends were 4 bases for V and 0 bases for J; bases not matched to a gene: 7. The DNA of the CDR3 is TGCGCCAGCAGCACCGGGACTAGCGGGACCTCCTCCTACGAGCAGTACTTC. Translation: CASSTGTSGTSSYEQYF. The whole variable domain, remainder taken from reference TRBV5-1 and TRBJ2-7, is KAGVTQTPRYLIKTRGQQVTLSCSPISGHRSVSWYQQTPGQGLQFLFEYFSETQRNKGNFPGRFSGRQFSNSRSEMNVSTLELGDSALYLCASSTGTSGTSSYEQYFGPGTRLTVT.

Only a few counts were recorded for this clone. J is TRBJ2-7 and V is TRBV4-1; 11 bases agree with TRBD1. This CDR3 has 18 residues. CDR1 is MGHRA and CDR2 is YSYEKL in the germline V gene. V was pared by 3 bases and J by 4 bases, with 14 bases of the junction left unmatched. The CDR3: CASSQYRTGGQDSYEQYF. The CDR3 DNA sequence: TGCGCCAGCAGCCAGTACCGGACAGGGGGCCAGGATTCTTACGAGCAGTACTTC.

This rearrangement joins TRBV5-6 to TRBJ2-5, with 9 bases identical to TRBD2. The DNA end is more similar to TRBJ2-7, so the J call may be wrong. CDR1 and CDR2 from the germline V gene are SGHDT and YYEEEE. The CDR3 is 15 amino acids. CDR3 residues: CASSLVAGVTYEQYF. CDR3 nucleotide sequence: TGTGCCAGCAGCTTGGTAGCGGGAGTTACCTACGAGCAGTACTTC.

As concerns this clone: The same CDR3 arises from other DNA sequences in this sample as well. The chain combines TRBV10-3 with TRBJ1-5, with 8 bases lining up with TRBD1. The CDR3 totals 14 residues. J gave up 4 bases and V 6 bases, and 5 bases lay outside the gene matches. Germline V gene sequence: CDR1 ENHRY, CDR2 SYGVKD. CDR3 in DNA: TGTGCCATCAGCGGGACAGGAGATAATCAGCCCCAGCATTTT. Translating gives CAISGTGDNQPQHF.

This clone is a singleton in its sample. CDR3 residues: CASSPQTSGQETQYF. The CDR3 DNA reads as TGTGCCAGCTCACCACAGACTAGCGGCCAAGAGACCCAGTACTTC. V and J are TRBV18 and TRBJ2-5; TRBD2 agrees at 9 bases. V lost 1 base to trimming and J lost 1 base; unmatched junction nucleotides: 1. This CDR3 contains 15 residues. CDR1 and CDR2 (germline): KGHSH, LQKENI.

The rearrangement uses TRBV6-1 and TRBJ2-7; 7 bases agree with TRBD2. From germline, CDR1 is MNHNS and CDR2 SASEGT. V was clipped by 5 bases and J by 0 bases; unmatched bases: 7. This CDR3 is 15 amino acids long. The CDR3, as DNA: TGTGCCAGCAGTCGTGGACTAGGGGCCTCCTACGAGCAGTACTTC. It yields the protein CASSRGLGASYEQYF.

The CDR3 DNA sequence: TGTGCCAGCGACAGCGGGGGCACAGATACGCAGTATTTT. Protein product: CASDSGGTDTQYF. The chain is built from TRBV7-8 and TRBJ2-3, with TRBD2 matching over 7 bases. CDR1 and CDR2 (germline): SGHVS, FQNEAQ. V was pared by 8 bases and J by 1 base, with 3 bases of the junction left unmatched. The CDR3 length is 13 residues.

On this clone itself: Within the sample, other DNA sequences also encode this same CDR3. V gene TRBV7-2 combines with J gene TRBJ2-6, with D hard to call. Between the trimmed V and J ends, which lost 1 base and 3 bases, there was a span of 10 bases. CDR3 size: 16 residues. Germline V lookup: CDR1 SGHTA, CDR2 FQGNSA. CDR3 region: CASSLGSGSGANVLTF. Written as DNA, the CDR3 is TGTGCCAGCAGCTTAGGATCGGGTAGTGGGGCCAACGTCCTGACTTTC.

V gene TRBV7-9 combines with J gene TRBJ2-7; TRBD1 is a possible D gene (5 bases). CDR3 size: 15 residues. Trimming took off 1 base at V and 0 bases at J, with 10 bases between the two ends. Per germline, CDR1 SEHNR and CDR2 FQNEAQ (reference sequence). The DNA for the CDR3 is TGTGCCAGCAGCTTAGTTCAGGGATACTCCTACGAGCAGTACTTC. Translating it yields CASSLVQGYSYEQYF.

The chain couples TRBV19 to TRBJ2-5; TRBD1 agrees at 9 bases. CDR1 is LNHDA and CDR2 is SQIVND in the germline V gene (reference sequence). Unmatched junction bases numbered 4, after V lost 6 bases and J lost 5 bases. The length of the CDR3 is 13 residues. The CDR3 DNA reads TGTGCCAGTAGGGAACAGGGGGCTGAGACCCAGTACTTC. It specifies CASREQGAETQYF.

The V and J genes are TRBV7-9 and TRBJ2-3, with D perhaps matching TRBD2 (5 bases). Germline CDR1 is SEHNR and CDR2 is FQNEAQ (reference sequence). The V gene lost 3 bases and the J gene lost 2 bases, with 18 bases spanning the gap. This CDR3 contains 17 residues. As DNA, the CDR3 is TGTGCCAGCAGCTTGTTATCGCAGCGGACTTCCACAGATACGCAGTATTTT. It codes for CASSLLSQRTSTDTQYF.

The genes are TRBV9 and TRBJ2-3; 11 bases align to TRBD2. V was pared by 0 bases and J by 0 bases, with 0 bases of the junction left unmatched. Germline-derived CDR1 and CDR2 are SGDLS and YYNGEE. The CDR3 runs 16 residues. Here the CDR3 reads CASSVGTSGSTDTQYF. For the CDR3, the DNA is TGTGCCAGCAGCGTAGGGACTAGCGGGAGCACAGATACGCAGTATTTT.

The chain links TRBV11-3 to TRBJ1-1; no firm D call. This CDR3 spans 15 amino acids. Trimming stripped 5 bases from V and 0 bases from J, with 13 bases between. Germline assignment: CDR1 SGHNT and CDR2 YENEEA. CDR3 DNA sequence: TGTGCCAGCAGCCCCGTCGGGAGGGTGAACACTGAAGCTTTCTTT. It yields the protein CASSPVGRVNTEAFF.

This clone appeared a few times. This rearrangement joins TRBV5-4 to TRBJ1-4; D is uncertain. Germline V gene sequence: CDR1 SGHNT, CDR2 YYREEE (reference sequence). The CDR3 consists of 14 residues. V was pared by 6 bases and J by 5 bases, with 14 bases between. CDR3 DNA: TGTGCCAGCAACTCAAAAGGAGGGAATGAAAAACTGTTTTTT. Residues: CASNSKGGNEKLFF.

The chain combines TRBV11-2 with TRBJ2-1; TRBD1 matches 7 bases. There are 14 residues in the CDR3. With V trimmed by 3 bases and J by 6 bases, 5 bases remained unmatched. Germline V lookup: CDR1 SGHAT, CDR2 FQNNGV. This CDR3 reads CASSFGTDLNEQFF. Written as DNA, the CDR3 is TGTGCCAGCAGCTTCGGGACAGATCTCAATGAGCAGTTCTTC. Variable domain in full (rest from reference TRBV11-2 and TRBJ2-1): EAGVAQSPRYKIIEKRQSVAFWCNPISGHATLYWYQQILGQGPKLLIQFQNNGVVDDSQLPKDRFSAERLKGVDSTLKIQPAKLEDSAVYLCASSFGTDLNEQFFGPGTRLTVL.

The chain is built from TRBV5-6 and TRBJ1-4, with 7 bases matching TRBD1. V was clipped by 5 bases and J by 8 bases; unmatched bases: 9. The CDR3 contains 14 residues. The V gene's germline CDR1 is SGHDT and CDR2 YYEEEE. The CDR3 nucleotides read TGTGCCAGCAGTTCCGACAGGGTGGGAGAAAAACTGTTTTTT. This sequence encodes CASSSDRVGEKLFF.

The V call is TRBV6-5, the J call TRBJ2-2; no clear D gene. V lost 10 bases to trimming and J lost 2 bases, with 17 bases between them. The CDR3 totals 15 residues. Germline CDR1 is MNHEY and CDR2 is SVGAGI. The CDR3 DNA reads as TGTGCCACCTCGATCTTAGAATACAACACCGGGGAGCTGTTTTTT. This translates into CATSILEYNTGELFF.

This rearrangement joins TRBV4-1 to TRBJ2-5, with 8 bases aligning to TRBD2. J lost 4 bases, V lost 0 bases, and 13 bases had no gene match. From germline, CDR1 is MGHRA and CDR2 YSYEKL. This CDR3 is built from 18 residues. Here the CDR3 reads CASSQDVSGGAPGETQYF. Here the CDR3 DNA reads TGCGCCAGCAGCCAAGATGTGAGCGGGGGTGCGCCGGGAGAGACCCAGTACTTC.

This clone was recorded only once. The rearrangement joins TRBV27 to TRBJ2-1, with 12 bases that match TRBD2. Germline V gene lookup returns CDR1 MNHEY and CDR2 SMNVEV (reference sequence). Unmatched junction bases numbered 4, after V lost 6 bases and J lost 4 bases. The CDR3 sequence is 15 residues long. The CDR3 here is CASSKTSGGYNEQFF. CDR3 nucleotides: TGTGCCAGCAGCAAGACTAGCGGGGGTTACAATGAGCAGTTCTTC.

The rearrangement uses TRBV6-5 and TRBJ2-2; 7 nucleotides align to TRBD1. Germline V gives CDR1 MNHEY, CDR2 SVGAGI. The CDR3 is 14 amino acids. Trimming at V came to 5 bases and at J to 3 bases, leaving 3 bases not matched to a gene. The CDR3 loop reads CASSPTGDTGELFF. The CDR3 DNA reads TGTGCCAGCAGTCCCACAGGGGACACCGGGGAGCTGTTTTTT.

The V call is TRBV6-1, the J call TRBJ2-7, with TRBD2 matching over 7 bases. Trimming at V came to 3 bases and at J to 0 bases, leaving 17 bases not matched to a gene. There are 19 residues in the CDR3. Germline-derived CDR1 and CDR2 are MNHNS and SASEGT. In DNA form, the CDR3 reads TGTGCCAGCAGTGACGCAGGCCGTTTCACAGGCGGGAGCTCCTACGAGCAGTACTTC. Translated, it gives CASSDAGRFTGGSSYEQYF.

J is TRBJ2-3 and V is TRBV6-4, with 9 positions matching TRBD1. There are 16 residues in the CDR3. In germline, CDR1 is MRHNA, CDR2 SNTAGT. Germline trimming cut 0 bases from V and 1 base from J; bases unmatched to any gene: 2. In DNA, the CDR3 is TGTGCCAGCAGTGACTCGACAGGGGGGGGCACAGATACGCAGTATTTT. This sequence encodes CASSDSTGGGTDTQYF.

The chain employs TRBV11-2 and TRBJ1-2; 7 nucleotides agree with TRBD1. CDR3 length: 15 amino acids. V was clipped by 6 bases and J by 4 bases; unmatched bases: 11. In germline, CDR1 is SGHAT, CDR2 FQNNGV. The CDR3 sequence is CASSNDREKLYGYTF. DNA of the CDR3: TGTGCCAGCAGTAACGACAGGGAAAAACTCTATGGCTACACCTTC. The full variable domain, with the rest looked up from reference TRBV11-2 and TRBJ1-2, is EAGVAQSPRYKIIEKRQSVAFWCNPISGHATLYWYQQILGQGPKLLIQFQNNGVVDDSQLPKDRFSAERLKGVDSTLKIQPAKLEDSAVYLCASSNDREKLYGYTFGSGTRLTVV.

DNA for the CDR3: TGTGCCAGCAGCGCGCGACTAGGACTCGAGCAGTACTTC. It codes for CASSARLGLEQYF. The rearrangement uses TRBV9 and TRBJ2-7; the D gene is possibly TRBD2 (6 bases). Trimming pared 3 bases from V and 6 bases from J, leaving 13 bases between. The CDR3 length is 13 residues. In germline, CDR1 is SGDLS, CDR2 YYNGEE.

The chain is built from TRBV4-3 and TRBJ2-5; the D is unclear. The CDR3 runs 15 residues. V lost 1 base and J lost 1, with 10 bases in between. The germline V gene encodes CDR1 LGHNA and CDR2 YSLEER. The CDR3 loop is CASSQVLQFQETQYF. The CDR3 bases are TGCGCCAGCAGCCAAGTTTTACAATTCCAAGAGACCCAGTACTTC.

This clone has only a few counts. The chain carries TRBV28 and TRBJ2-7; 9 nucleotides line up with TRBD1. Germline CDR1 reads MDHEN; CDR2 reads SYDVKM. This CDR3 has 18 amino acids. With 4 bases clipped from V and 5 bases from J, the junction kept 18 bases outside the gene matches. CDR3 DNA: TGTGCCAGCAGTTCCACAGGGGGCGGGGGACAGGTGGGGAACGAGCAGTACTTC. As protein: CASSSTGGGGQVGNEQYF. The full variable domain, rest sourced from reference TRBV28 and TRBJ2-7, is DVKVTQSSRYLVKRTGEKVFLECVQDMDHENMFWYRQDPGLGLRLIYFSYDVKMKEKGDIPEGYSVSREKKERFSLILESASTNQTSMYLCASSSTGGGGQVGNEQYFGPGTRLTVT.

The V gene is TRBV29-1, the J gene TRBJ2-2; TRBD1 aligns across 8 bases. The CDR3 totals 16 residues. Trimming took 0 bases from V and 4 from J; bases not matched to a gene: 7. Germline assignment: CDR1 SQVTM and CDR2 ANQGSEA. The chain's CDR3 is CSVEERTGGSTGELFF. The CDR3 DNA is TGCAGCGTTGAAGAACGCACAGGGGGAAGCACCGGGGAGCTGTTTTTT.